The 10 T cell receptor beta chains listed next were all sequenced from one sample in a study of blood T cells in healthy people across ages. A sample-barcoded 5' primer and a J-beta primer mix were used in a second PCR of about 7 to 12 cycles. TCRdb re-called the 5' RACE reads through MiXCR, storing one row per CDR3 protein. This table has 760,000 or so distinct CDR3 sequences, 25% appearing once. The same sample was also studied in work on T cells of mothers and their children.

Material for sequencing was blood. These receptors were obtained from a boy younger than 18 in good health.

The V and J genes are TRBV6-5 and TRBJ2-4, with TRBD1 matching over 8 bases. The CDR3 runs 16 residues. The germline V gene encodes CDR1 MNHEY and CDR2 SVGAGI. The V gene end was trimmed by 0 bases and the J gene end by 0 bases; junction bases not matched to a gene: 1. CDR3 bases: TGTGCCAGCAGTTACTCCGACAGGGGAGCCAAAAACATTCAGTACTTC. It codes for CASSYSDRGAKNIQYF.

The V gene is TRBV4-3, the J gene TRBJ2-3; D is perhaps TRBD2 (6 bases). Germline V gene data show CDR1 as LGHNA and CDR2 as YSLEER. The V end was cut by 0 bases, the J end by 7 bases, with 20 bases between. The CDR3 is made up of 17 amino acids. Here the CDR3 DNA reads TGCGCCAGCAGCCAAGATAATTGGGCTAGCGAGCCGAATACGCAGTATTTT. Its protein is CASSQDNWASEPNTQYF.

This clonotype occurred a few times. V and J are TRBV5-1 and TRBJ1-1; weak D call: TRBD1 (5 bases). V was cut by 4 bases and J by 1 base, with 11 bases left in between. The CDR3 runs 14 residues. Germline loops: CDR1 SGHRS, CDR2 YFSETQ. CDR3: CASSRGRENTEAFF. As DNA, the CDR3 is TGCGCCAGCAGCAGGGGACGGGAGAACACTGAAGCTTTCTTT.

V and J are TRBV15 and TRBJ1-2; D is undetermined. There are 16 residues in the CDR3. Germline CDR1 LNHNV, CDR2 YYDKDF (reference sequence). The V end was cut by 5 bases, the J end by 0 bases, with 16 bases between. In DNA, the CDR3 is TGTGCCACCAGCTACAGTCCAGGAACTCCTAACTATGGCTACACCTTC. The encoded protein is CATSYSPGTPNYGYTF.

This clonotype has just a few counts. The gene calls are TRBV12-3 or TRBV12-4 and TRBJ2-3, with 7 positions matching TRBD1. V dropped 5 bases and J dropped 0; count of bases not matched to a gene: 2. This CDR3 comprises 14 residues. The CDR3 loop reads CASSGQESTDTQYF. The CDR3 DNA reads as TGTGCCAGCAGTGGACAGGAGAGCACAGATACGCAGTATTTT.

The CDR3 sequence: CSVRGALGYEQYF. CDR3 in DNA: TGCAGCGTAAGGGGGGCTCTAGGGTACGAGCAGTACTTC. V and J are TRBV29-1 and TRBJ2-7, with D possibly called TRBD1 or TRBD2 (6 bases each). V lost 6 bases and J 4 bases, leaving 16 bases between the germline ends. Germline assignment: CDR1 SQVTM and CDR2 ANQGSEA. CDR3 length: 13 amino acids.

Many counts were recorded for this clonotype. The chain is built from TRBV7-2 and TRBJ2-5; D possibly matches TRBD1 or TRBD2 (5 bases each). CDR3 length equals 14 residues. Trimming cost V 6 bases and J 5 bases, with 16 bases left between them. Germline values: CDR1 SGHTA, CDR2 FQGNSA. This CDR3 reads CASSLTGAGETQYF. CDR3 in DNA: TGTGCCAGCAGTTTAACCGGGGCTGGGGAGACCCAGTACTTC.

The chain uses TRBV9 and TRBJ2-2; TRBD2 agrees at 8 bases. The CDR3 consists of 13 residues. CDR1 is SGDLS, CDR2 YYNGEE, per germline. V was clipped by 7 bases and J by 5 bases; unmatched bases: 4. CDR3: CASRGGLTGELFF. CDR3 DNA: TGTGCCAGCCGGGGGGGGCTTACCGGGGAGCTGTTTTTT.

The V gene is TRBV4-2, the J gene TRBJ2-1; 8 bases are a match to TRBD2. The V segment lost 4 bases and the J segment 2 bases; nucleotides outside the gene matches: 7. Germline V gene sequence: CDR1 LGHNA, CDR2 YNFKEQ. The CDR3 has 16 amino acids. The CDR3 spells CASSPRLARPYNEQFF. In nucleotides, the CDR3 is TGTGCCAGCAGCCCTAGACTAGCGCGCCCCTACAATGAGCAGTTCTTC.

A few counts support this clonotype. This sequence joins TRBV11-2 and TRBJ1-4; D is perhaps TRBD1 (5 bases). The V end was cut by 4 bases, the J end by 6 bases, with 12 bases between. The CDR3 sequence is 14 residues long. The germline V gene encodes CDR1 SGHAT and CDR2 FQNNGV. CDR3 residues: CASSSEVRDEKLFF. In DNA, the CDR3 is TGTGCCAGCAGCTCAGAAGTCAGGGATGAAAAACTGTTTTTT.